Included here is one T cell receptor beta chain sequence, with context. J lost 4 bases, V lost 0 bases, and 9 bases had no gene match. The germline gives CDR1 MNHEY, CDR2 SVGEGT. This CDR3 spans 18 amino acids. The RNA, about 0.45 to 1 ug, was put through reverse transcription using random hexamers. TCRdb passed the immunoSEQ multiplex PCR reads through MiXCR, listing each CDR3 protein once. Here the sample spans 90,000 to 150,000 distinct CDR3 sequences, 85% to 95% being singletons. The record originates from a study of CD8 T cells in Susac syndrome. From blood CD8+ and CD4+ T cells, TCR beta sequences were generated.

This TCR derives from a human donor in good health. What was sequenced was CD4+ T cells from PBMCs. This chain joins TRBV6-2 or TRBV6-3 and TRBJ1-1; 12 bases match TRBD1. In nucleotides, the CDR3 is TGTGCCAGCAGTTACTCGATCGGGACAGGGGGCGCGGGCACTGAAGCTTTCTTT. This sequence encodes CASSYSIGTGGAGTEAFF.